These T cell receptor beta chains were read from a single sample in a study of T cell responses to AZD1222 COVID-19 vaccine. Profiling relied on immunoSEQ multiplex PCR, and the TCRdb table lists in-frame clones only, not all of them. Counted here are some 150,000 clones, 89% occurring once; the ten biggest clones make up approximately 4.5%. The material sequenced was peripheral blood, taken on day 0 of AZD1222 vaccination. The receptor set was obtained from an adult in good health. Each CDR3 is given with its conserved first and last residue. The order of the fields is V gene, J gene, CDR3 protein.

v_call: TRBV5-4
j_call: TRBJ2-7
cdr3_aa: CASSFRDIRDEQYF

v_call: TRBV6-5
j_call: TRBJ1-1
cdr3_aa: CASSYRLQGMNTEAFF

v_call: TRBV9
j_call: TRBJ2-3
cdr3_aa: CASSATSARTDTQYF

v_call: TRBV2
j_call: TRBJ1-5
cdr3_aa: CASSGQGGGQPQHF

v_call: TRBV6-5
j_call: TRBJ2-1
cdr3_aa: CASKVAGVNNEQFF

v_call: TRBV29-1
j_call: TRBJ2-3
cdr3_aa: CSVVISTDTQYF

v_call: TRBV13
j_call: TRBJ2-7
cdr3_aa: CASSLSAGGPSEQYF

v_call: TRBV27
j_call: TRBJ1-4
cdr3_aa: CASRVGVGGNEKLFF

v_call: TRBV5-1
j_call: TRBJ1-6
cdr3_aa: CASSIGTDYNSPLHF

v_call: TRBV28
j_call: TRBJ1-2
cdr3_aa: CASSYRAYGYTF

v_call: TRBV6-1
j_call: TRBJ2-7
cdr3_aa: CASSEAREQYF

v_call: TRBV5-1
j_call: TRBJ2-3
cdr3_aa: CASSEGRDTQYF

v_call: TRBV5-6
j_call: TRBJ2-1
cdr3_aa: CASSKKSGYYNEQFF

v_call: TRBV5-6
j_call: TRBJ1-2
cdr3_aa: CASSSGTGGDGYTF

v_call: TRBV28
j_call: TRBJ1-1
cdr3_aa: CASSATGGRDEAFF

v_call: TRBV19
j_call: TRBJ1-4
cdr3_aa: CASKYLRGPDEKLFF

v_call: TRBV27
j_call: TRBJ2-7
cdr3_aa: CASSDIFTFSYEQYF

v_call: TRBV2
j_call: TRBJ2-1
cdr3_aa: CASSDGVGRAYNEQFF

v_call: TRBV6-5
j_call: TRBJ1-2
cdr3_aa: CASSFSPIYGYTF

v_call: TRBV2
j_call: TRBJ1-6
cdr3_aa: CASSEAQGRGSPLHF

v_call: TRBV19
j_call: TRBJ2-7
cdr3_aa: CASSISDGPYEQYF

v_call: TRBV6-5
j_call: TRBJ1-2
cdr3_aa: CASRKGQGGYGYTF

v_call: TRBV5-1
j_call: TRBJ2-3
cdr3_aa: CASSLPDRVPHGYGVDTQYF

v_call: TRBV12-3/TRBV12-4
j_call: TRBJ1-5
cdr3_aa: CASRDDGNQPQHF

v_call: TRBV6-1
j_call: TRBJ1-1
cdr3_aa: CASSEYVPNTEAFF

v_call: TRBV4-1
j_call: TRBJ2-5
cdr3_aa: CASSQAGVPGETQYF